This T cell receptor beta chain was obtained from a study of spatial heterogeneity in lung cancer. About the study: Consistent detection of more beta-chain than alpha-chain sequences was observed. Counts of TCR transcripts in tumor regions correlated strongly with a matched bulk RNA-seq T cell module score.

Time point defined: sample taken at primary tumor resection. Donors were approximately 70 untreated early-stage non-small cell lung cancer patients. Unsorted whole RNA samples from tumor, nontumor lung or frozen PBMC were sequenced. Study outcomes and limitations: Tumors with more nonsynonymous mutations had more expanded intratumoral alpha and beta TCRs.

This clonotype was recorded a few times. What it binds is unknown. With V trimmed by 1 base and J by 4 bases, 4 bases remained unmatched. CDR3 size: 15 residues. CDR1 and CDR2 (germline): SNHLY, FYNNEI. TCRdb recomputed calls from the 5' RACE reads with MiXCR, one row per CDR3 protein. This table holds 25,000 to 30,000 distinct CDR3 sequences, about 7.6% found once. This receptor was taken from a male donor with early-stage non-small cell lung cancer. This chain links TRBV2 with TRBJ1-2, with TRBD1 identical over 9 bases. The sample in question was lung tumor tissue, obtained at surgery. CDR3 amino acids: CASSEEQGAAYGYTF. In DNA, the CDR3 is TGTGCCAGCAGTGAAGAACAGGGGGCGGCCTATGGCTACACCTTC.